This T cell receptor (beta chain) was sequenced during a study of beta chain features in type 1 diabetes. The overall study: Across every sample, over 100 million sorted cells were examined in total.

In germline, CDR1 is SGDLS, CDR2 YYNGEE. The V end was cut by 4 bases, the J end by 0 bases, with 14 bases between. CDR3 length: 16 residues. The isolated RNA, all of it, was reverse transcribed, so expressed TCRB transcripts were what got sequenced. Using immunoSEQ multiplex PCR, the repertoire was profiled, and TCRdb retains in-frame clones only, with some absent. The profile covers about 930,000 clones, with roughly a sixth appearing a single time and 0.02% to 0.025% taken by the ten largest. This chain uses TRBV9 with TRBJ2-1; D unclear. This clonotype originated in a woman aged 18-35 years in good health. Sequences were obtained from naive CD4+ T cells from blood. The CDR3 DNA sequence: TGTGCCAGCAGCCCCCAAGGCTTGAGCTCCTACAATGAGCAGTTCTTC. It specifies CASSPQGLSSYNEQFF.